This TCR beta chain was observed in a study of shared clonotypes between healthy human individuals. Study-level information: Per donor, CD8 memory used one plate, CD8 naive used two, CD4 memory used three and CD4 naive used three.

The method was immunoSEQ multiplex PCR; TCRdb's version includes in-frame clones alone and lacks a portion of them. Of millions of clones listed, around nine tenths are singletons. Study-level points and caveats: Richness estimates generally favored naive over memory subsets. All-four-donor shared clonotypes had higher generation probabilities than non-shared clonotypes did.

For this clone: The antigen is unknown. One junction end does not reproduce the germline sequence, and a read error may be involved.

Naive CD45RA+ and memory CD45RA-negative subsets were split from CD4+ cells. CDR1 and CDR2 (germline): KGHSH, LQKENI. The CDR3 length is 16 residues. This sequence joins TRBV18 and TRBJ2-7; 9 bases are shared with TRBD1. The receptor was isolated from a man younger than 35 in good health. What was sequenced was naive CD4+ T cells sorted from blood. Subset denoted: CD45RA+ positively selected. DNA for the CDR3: TGTGCCAGCTCACTCTTAGGGACAGGGTCCGAAAACGAGCAGTGCTTC. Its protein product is CASSLLGTGSENEQCF.